This T cell receptor (beta chain) was identified during a study of CD8+ T cells in alopecia areata. Across the study: Twice a day, 5 to 10 mg of oral tofacitinib was administered to treated patients. Study-wide findings and caveats: Mouse data revealed clearer TCR sharing than patient data did, a gap possibly tied to HLA.

Sequencing relied on a cDNA template that was reverse transcribed from extracted RNA. Generated by immunoSEQ multiplex PCR, the TCRdb table keeps only in-frame clones and is missing some. This table has about 130,000 clones, roughly 64% appearing once. There are 14 residues in the CDR3. The germline CDR1 and CDR2 sequences are SGHNT and YYREEE (reference sequence). V dropped 4 bases and J dropped 4; count of bases not matched to a gene: 5. This clone was detected only a few times. Its antigen is as yet unknown. This material consisted of CD4+ T cells sorted from blood, taken at week 0. This receptor was taken from a human donor with alopecia areata. The rearrangement uses TRBV5-4 and TRBJ1-3; 7 bases match TRBD1. Here the CDR3 reads CASSGGQRGNTIYF. The CDR3 DNA reads TGTGCCAGCAGCGGGGGACAGCGGGGAAACACCATATATTTT.